The 22 T cell receptor beta chains reported below all come from one sample, sequenced in a study of T cell responses to AZD1222 COVID-19 vaccine. Generated by immunoSEQ multiplex PCR, the TCRdb table keeps only in-frame clones and is missing some. The sample lists roughly 120,000 clones; about 85% were seen once. This specimen was peripheral blood, taken 28 days after the second AZD1222 dose. The receptors were sampled from an adult who received the AZD1222 COVID-19 vaccine.

This sequence joins TRBV28 and TRBJ2-7; D is ambiguous. Germline CDR1 MDHEN, CDR2 SYDVKM. CDR3 length: 11 amino acids. V was pared by 2 bases and J by 4 bases, with 3 bases between. The CDR3 DNA follows: TGTGCCAGCAGTTTACGGTACGAGCAGTACTTC. Protein product: CASSLRYEQYF.

CDR3 protein: CASSFGQNYGGYTF. CDR3 DNA: TGTGCCAGCAGCTTCGGACAGAATTATGGGGGCTACACCTTC. This sequence joins TRBV11-2 and TRBJ1-2; D perhaps matches TRBD1 (6 bases). Germline CDR1 reads SGHAT; CDR2 reads FQNNGV. The V end was cut by 3 bases, the J end by 8 bases, with 16 bases between. The CDR3 runs to 14 residues. The full variable domain, in which reference TRBV11-2 and TRBJ1-2 provide the parts outside the CDR3, is EAGVAQSPRYKIIEKRQSVAFWCNPISGHATLYWYQQILGQGPKLLIQFQNNGVVDDSQLPKDRFSAERLKGVDSTLKIQPAKLEDSAVYLCASSFGQNYGGYTFGSGTRLTVV.

The V and J genes are TRBV19 and TRBJ1-5; the D gene is possibly TRBD1 (5 bases). The CDR3 consists of 14 residues. With 5 bases removed from V and 0 bases from J, the gap between germline ends came to 8 bases. Germline CDR1 reads LNHDA; CDR2 reads SQIVND (reference sequence). In DNA, the CDR3 is TGTGCCAGTAGTTTAGGGGATAGCAATCAGCCCCAGCATTTT. It yields the protein CASSLGDSNQPQHF.

This clone was detected a few times. Here the CDR3 reads CASSLDRDLKETQYF. The CDR3 bases are TGTGCCAGCAGCTTAGACAGAGACCTTAAAGAGACCCAGTACTTC. This chain uses TRBV7-8 with TRBJ2-5; no firm D call. With 1 base removed from V and 3 bases from J, the gap between germline ends came to 12 bases. The CDR3 loop spans 15 amino acids. Germline V gene sequence: CDR1 SGHVS, CDR2 FQNEAQ.

V is TRBV28 and J is TRBJ1-3; D remains ambiguous. Per germline, CDR1 MDHEN and CDR2 SYDVKM. Trimming cost V 6 bases and J 0 bases, with 15 bases left between them. There are 16 residues in the CDR3. CDR3 DNA sequence: TGTGCCAGCAGCCCGTGGGCGGGTACCTCTGGAAACACCATATATTTT. Translated: CASSPWAGTSGNTIYF.

The gene calls are TRBV30 and TRBJ1-2; D not resolved. V dropped 0 bases and J dropped 6 bases, with 5 bases sitting between them. This CDR3 is built from 11 residues. Germline lookup yields CDR1 GTSNPN and CDR2 SVGIG (reference sequence). CDR3 protein: CAWSVLDGYTF. In DNA form, the CDR3 reads TGTGCCTGGAGTGTACTTGATGGCTACACCTTC.

This clone is a singleton in its sample. The V gene is TRBV30, the J gene TRBJ1-1; D gene uncertain. V was clipped by 2 bases and J by 1 base, with 11 bases between them. In germline, CDR1 is GTSNPN, CDR2 SVGIG (reference sequence). The length of the CDR3 is 14 residues. DNA of the CDR3: TGTGCCTGGAGTAACTACAGAACGAACACTGAAGCTTTCTTT. This encodes CAWSNYRTNTEAFF. Combining the CDR3 with reference TRBV30 and TRBJ1-1 gives the whole variable domain SQTIHQWPATLVQPVGSPLSLECTVEGTSNPNLYWYRQAAGRGLQLLFYSVGIGQISSEVPQNLSASRPQDRQFILSSKKLLLSDSGFYLCAWSNYRTNTEAFFGQGTRLTVV.

This rearrangement joins TRBV12-3 or TRBV12-4 to TRBJ1-4; D is undetermined. Trimming removed 6 bases from V and 7 bases from J, with 12 bases in between. The CDR3 has 13 residues. Here the CDR3 reads CASSLNLGEKLFF. CDR3 coding DNA: TGTGCCAGCAGCCTTAATTTGGGTGAAAAACTGTTTTTT.

The rearrangement uses TRBV30 and TRBJ2-7; D is unresolved. Germline assignment: CDR1 GTSNPN and CDR2 SVGIG (reference sequence). The CDR3 has 13 amino acids. V dropped 8 bases and J dropped 1 base, with 15 bases sitting between them. The CDR3 coding sequence is TGTGCCCGGCAGTCGGCAGGTTCCTACGAGCAGTACTTC. It encodes CARQSAGSYEQYF.

The V gene is TRBV9, the J gene TRBJ1-2; 8 positions agree with TRBD1. The CDR3 spans 17 residues. The junction had 10 bases not matched to a gene; V was cut back by 0 bases and J by 3 bases. Germline V lookup: CDR1 SGDLS, CDR2 YYNGEE. CDR3 amino acids: CASSVEVSTGADYGYTF. In DNA, the CDR3 is TGTGCCAGCAGCGTAGAAGTATCGACAGGGGCGGACTATGGCTACACCTTC.

This rearrangement joins TRBV7-9 to TRBJ1-4; D not resolved. V was trimmed by 1 base and J by 0 bases, leaving 9 bases between them. The CDR3 is made up of 16 amino acids. CDR1 is SEHNR and CDR2 is FQNEAQ in the germline V gene (reference sequence). Here the CDR3 reads CASSLESATTNEKLFF. For the CDR3, the DNA is TGTGCCAGCAGCTTAGAGTCAGCCACAACTAATGAAAAACTGTTTTTT.

CDR3 amino acids: CASSEGGLNTEAFF. The CDR3 nucleotides read TGCGCCAGCAGTGAGGGGGGCTTGAACACTGAAGCTTTCTTT. The rearrangement joins TRBV10-1 to TRBJ1-1, with D maybe TRBD1 (6 bases). The germline V and J ends were trimmed by 2 bases and 0 bases, with 7 bases remaining between them. The CDR3 spans 14 residues. Germline V lookup: CDR1 WNHNN, CDR2 SYGVQD (reference sequence).

The V gene is TRBV4-1, the J gene TRBJ2-5; 8 positions agree with TRBD1. The CDR3 is made up of 16 amino acids. The V and J ends lost 1 base and 5 bases, in that order; junction bases with no gene match: 9. CDR1 MGHRA and CDR2 YSYEKL come from the germline V gene. CDR3: CASSQGGSDRVETQYF. The CDR3 region has the DNA TGCGCCAGCAGCCAAGGAGGGTCGGACAGGGTGGAGACCCAGTACTTC.

The rearrangement uses TRBV6-5 and TRBJ2-2; TRBD1 aligns across 11 bases. The length of the CDR3 is 15 residues. V lost 6 bases and J lost 6; bases outside the gene matches: 6. From germline, CDR1 is MNHEY and CDR2 SVGAGI. CDR3 sequence: CASSPGDRGAGELFF. In nucleotides, the CDR3 is TGTGCCAGCAGCCCCGGGGACAGGGGGGCCGGGGAGCTGTTTTTT.

V and J are TRBV28 and TRBJ2-7; D not certain. Per the germline V gene, CDR1 is MDHEN and CDR2 is SYDVKM. The CDR3 contains 16 residues. Trimming left V 2 bases short and J 2 bases short, with 16 bases between. CDR3 nucleotides: TGTGCCAGCAGTTTAACCCACGGACCCCGGGCCTACGAGCAGTACTTC. Translating gives CASSLTHGPRAYEQYF.

This clone was detected once. The chain joins TRBV10-3 to TRBJ1-6; D is undetermined. CDR3 size: 17 residues. Trimming took off 3 bases at V and 9 bases at J, with 21 bases between the two ends. Germline values: CDR1 ENHRY, CDR2 SYGVKD. CDR3 DNA sequence: TGTGCCATCAGTGAAGTGGTCGGCAGCCCACTGATTTCACCCCTCCACTTT. Protein: CAISEVVGSPLISPLHF.

Here the CDR3 reads CASSSGTSTDTQYF. CDR3 DNA sequence: TGTGCCAGCAGCTCCGGGACTAGCACAGATACGCAGTATTTT. The V and J genes are TRBV5-4 and TRBJ2-3, with a tentative D call TRBD2 (6 bases). CDR1 and CDR2 (germline): SGHNT, YYREEE (reference sequence). The CDR3 has 14 residues. With 3 bases removed from V and 0 bases from J, the gap between germline ends came to 8 bases.

The chain carries TRBV7-3 and TRBJ2-3, with D tentatively TRBD2 (6 bases). Trimming left V 5 bases short and J 8 bases short, with 17 bases between. Per germline, CDR1 SGHTA and CDR2 FQGTGA. The CDR3 spans 14 residues. The CDR3 loop is CASSHGGAFATQYF. The DNA of the CDR3 is TGTGCCAGCAGCCACGGGGGAGCCTTTGCTACGCAGTATTTT.

This CDR3 is CASMPPDSTEAFF. DNA of the CDR3: TGTGCCAGTATGCCTCCGGACTCCACTGAAGCTTTCTTT. The V call is TRBV19, the J call TRBJ1-1; D gene ambiguous. This CDR3 contains 13 residues. Germline V gives CDR1 LNHDA, CDR2 SQIVND (reference sequence). Trimming shortened V by 7 bases and J by 4 bases, and 13 bases separated the two germline ends.

This chain links TRBV2 with TRBJ1-1; a possible D gene is TRBD1 (5 bases). The CDR3 is 13 residues long. The germline V gene has CDR1 SNHLY and CDR2 FYNNEI. V lost 10 bases to trimming and J lost 10 bases, with 22 bases between them. The CDR3 sequence is CATPEEQARRAFF. The CDR3 DNA is TGTGCCACCCCTGAGGAACAGGCCAGAAGAGCTTTCTTT.

The V gene is TRBV7-2, the J gene TRBJ2-7; no clear D gene. Germline V gives CDR1 SGHTA, CDR2 FQGNSA. The ends were cut back, 5 bases at V and 3 bases at J, with 5 bases in the middle. The CDR3 covers 11 residues. The chain's CDR3 is CASSASYEQYF. The CDR3 bases are TGTGCCAGCAGCGCGAGCTACGAGCAGTACTTC.

The chain employs TRBV29-1 and TRBJ1-6; the D gene is possibly TRBD1 (5 bases). Germline loops: CDR1 SQVTM, CDR2 ANQGSEA. V was clipped by 5 bases and J by 7 bases, with 9 bases between them. The CDR3 extends over 12 amino acids. The CDR3 sequence: CSVRTGNSPLHF. CDR3 nucleotide sequence: TGCAGCGTTAGAACAGGCAATTCACCCCTCCACTTT.